The clone carrying this T cell receptor (beta chain) was picked up a small number of times. Its cognate antigen is unknown. The sample belongs to a study of human T cells and chemical hapten exposure. Time point described: patch test 2, 6 weeks after DPC sensitization. The sample's treatment: therapeutic diphenylcyclopropenone sensitization with weekly scalp DPC. Notes on the study in general: Expanded TCRs clustered into significantly more large CDR3 similarity groups than controls, the analysis revealed. Donors in the study had alopecia, meaning their immune response may differ from healthy people's.

TCRdb itself ran the RACE reads through MiXCR, one entry per CDR3 protein. This table has 330,000 or so distinct CDR3 sequences, around 6% appearing once. V lost 2 bases to trimming and J lost 1 base, with 12 bases between them. This CDR3 is built from 17 residues. Germline CDR1 reads SGHDN; CDR2 reads FVKESK. The chain employs TRBV14 and TRBJ1-6; unclear D gene. The TCR was taken from a woman aged 18 to 35 with alopecia areata. Some clones in this sample may be carry-over from other donors' samples. The sequencing here drew on whole blood, taken in connection with sensitization to the hapten diphenylcyclopropenone (DPC). CDR3 sequence reads: CASSQSFGSSYNSPLHF. In nucleotides, the CDR3 is TGTGCCAGCAGCCAATCCTTTGGTTCATCCTATAATTCACCCCTCCACTTT.